One sample yielded the 17 T cell receptor beta chains listed below, sequenced in a study of blood T cell repertoires in COVID-19. The assay was immunoSEQ multiplex PCR, and TCRdb's table has in-frame clones only and misses some. The sample consists of 150,000 to 200,000 clones, roughly 87% of them appearing once. The sequencing sample was made of peripheral blood. These receptors all stem from a woman aged 60 to 75 who had recovered from COVID-19.

In nucleotides, the CDR3 is TGTGCCAGCAGTTGGACAGGGGGGATAGAGCCCCAGCATTTT. This codes for CASSWTGGIEPQHF. This chain joins TRBV27 and TRBJ1-5; TRBD1 matches at 10 bases. This CDR3 is 14 amino acids long. V lost 4 bases, J lost 8 bases, and 5 bases stayed unmatched. Germline V gene sequence: CDR1 MNHEY, CDR2 SMNVEV (reference sequence).

The J gene is TRBJ2-7, the V gene TRBV28; maybe TRBD1 (6 bases). The CDR3 extends over 12 amino acids. Germline CDR1 reads MDHEN; CDR2 reads SYDVKM. Trimming cost V 8 bases and J 3 bases, with 11 bases left between them. This chain's CDR3 is CASRDTLYEQYF. The CDR3 DNA sequence: TGTGCCAGCCGGGACACACTCTACGAGCAGTACTTC. Complete variable domain (other parts from reference TRBV28 and TRBJ2-7): DVKVTQSSRYLVKRTGEKVFLECVQDMDHENMFWYRQDPGLGLRLIYFSYDVKMKEKGDIPEGYSVSREKKERFSLILESASTNQTSMYLCASRDTLYEQYFGPGTRLTVT.

The chain employs TRBV24-1 and TRBJ2-5; D is ambiguous. This CDR3 is 13 amino acids long. Trimming removed 6 bases from V and 0 bases from J, with 7 bases in between. Germline lookup yields CDR1 KGHDR and CDR2 SFDVKD. The CDR3 DNA is TGTGCCACCAGTCGGTCGTACCAAGAGACCCAGTACTTC. Protein product: CATSRSYQETQYF.

This clone was seen a single time. The rearrangement links TRBV18 to TRBJ2-3; a weak D match, TRBD1 (6 bases). Germline lookup yields CDR1 KGHSH and CDR2 LQKENI. V was shortened by 1 base and J by 4 bases, with 15 bases between the two germline ends. The CDR3 is 16 amino acids. CDR3 region: CASSPLRTDSADTQYF. The CDR3 DNA sequence: TGTGCCAGCTCACCACTAAGGACAGATTCGGCAGATACGCAGTATTTT.

This clone appeared a single time. The chain carries TRBV11-2 and TRBJ1-2; a weak D match, TRBD1 (5 bases). There are 13 residues in the CDR3. V lost 5 bases to trimming and J lost 7 bases, with 14 bases between them. Germline-derived CDR1 and CDR2 are SGHAT and FQNNGV. CDR3 DNA sequence: TGTGCCAGCAGCCCCCAAACAGGTCTTGGCTACACCTTC. The encoded protein is CASSPQTGLGYTF.

In this sample, this clone turned up a few times. The V and J genes are TRBV24-1 and TRBJ1-2; 7 nucleotides match TRBD1. CDR3 length equals 15 residues. Trimming cost V 5 bases and J 4 bases; bases outside gene matches: 9. The germline V gene has CDR1 KGHDR and CDR2 SFDVKD. CDR3 sequence reads: CATSAPGRGSYGYTF. In DNA, the CDR3 is TGTGCCACCAGTGCCCCTGGCAGGGGGTCCTATGGCTACACCTTC.

About this clone itself: Other DNA sequences in the same sample also yield this CDR3. The rearrangement links TRBV6-5 to TRBJ1-1, with D tentatively TRBD1 (5 bases). CDR3 size: 14 residues. Germline CDR1 reads MNHEY; CDR2 reads SVGAGI. Deletions cut 0 bases from V and 2 bases from J, with 7 bases between. CDR3 amino acids: CASSYSGGNTEAFF. The DNA of the CDR3 is TGTGCCAGCAGTTACTCGGGGGGAAACACTGAAGCTTTCTTT.

This clone has only one observation. The rearrangement uses TRBV3-1 (or the pseudogene TRBV3-2) and TRBJ1-1, with 8 positions matching TRBD1. Germline lookup yields CDR1 LGHDT and CDR2 YNNKEL (reference sequence). The CDR3 has 15 amino acids. With V trimmed by 4 bases and J by 2 bases, 6 bases remained unmatched. This CDR3 is CASSPQGAVNTEAFF. The CDR3, as DNA: TGTGCCAGCAGCCCCCAGGGGGCTGTCAACACTGAAGCTTTCTTT.

This chain uses TRBV10-3 with TRBJ2-1, with 9 bases that match TRBD2. Germline values: CDR1 ENHRY, CDR2 SYGVKD. V lost 5 bases, J lost 6 bases, and 8 bases stayed unmatched. This CDR3 is 15 amino acids long. This CDR3 reads CAISLASGVINEQFF. In nucleotides, the CDR3 is TGTGCCATCAGTCTTGCTAGCGGGGTAATCAATGAGCAGTTCTTC.

The chain links TRBV28 to TRBJ1-6; no firm D call. Trimming removed 6 bases from V and 0 bases from J, with 15 bases in between. The CDR3 contains 17 residues. Germline CDR1 is MDHEN and CDR2 is SYDVKM. The CDR3 DNA follows: TGTGCCAGCAGCCGAGGCGCTGCTCCCTCCTATAATTCACCCCTCCACTTT. This translates into CASSRGAAPSYNSPLHF.

Only one count was recorded for this clone. J is TRBJ1-5 and V is TRBV6-1; TRBD1 is a possible D gene (5 bases). The germline gives CDR1 MNHNS, CDR2 SASEGT. Trimming shortened V by 1 base and J by 3 bases, and 13 bases separated the two germline ends. The CDR3 is 16 amino acids. CDR3: CASSEVGLLYNQPQHF. CDR3 in DNA: TGTGCCAGCAGTGAAGTGGGACTCCTCTACAATCAGCCCCAGCATTTT.

V gene TRBV7-2 combines with J gene TRBJ2-7, with D tentatively TRBD1 (6 bases). Germline lookup yields CDR1 SGHTA and CDR2 FQGNSA. The CDR3 spans 14 residues. Deletions cut 5 bases from V and 2 bases from J, with 13 bases between. CDR3 coding DNA: TGTGCCAGCAGCGCACAGGGATCTACCTACGAGCAGTACTTC. It encodes CASSAQGSTYEQYF.

The V call is TRBV7-2, the J call TRBJ2-7; 8 positions match TRBD1. The V and J ends lost 5 bases and 5 bases, in that order; junction bases with no gene match: 5. Germline CDR1 and CDR2: SGHTA and FQGNSA. The CDR3 is 13 amino acids. The CDR3 coding sequence is TGTGCCAGCAGCAGGACAGGGTGGAACGAGCAGTACTTC. Translation gives CASSRTGWNEQYF.

The chain is built from TRBV4-1 and TRBJ1-4; TRBD1 aligns across 9 bases. Germline V gene lookup returns CDR1 MGHRA and CDR2 YSYEKL. Trimming removed 0 bases from V and 8 bases from J; junction bases left unmatched: 7. The CDR3 sequence is 16 residues long. The CDR3 nucleotides read TGCGCCAGCAGCCAAGATACGGGACAGGGTTCCGAAAAACTGTTTTTT. Protein: CASSQDTGQGSEKLFF.

J is TRBJ2-3 and V is TRBV19, with 12 bases that match TRBD2. CDR1 LNHDA and CDR2 SQIVND come from the germline V gene (reference sequence). Trimming removed 6 bases from V and 5 bases from J; junction bases left unmatched: 6. The CDR3 runs to 15 residues. The CDR3 DNA is TGTGCCAGTAGGCAAACTAGCGGGGGGCGAGATACGCAGTATTTT. Amino acids: CASRQTSGGRDTQYF.

This clone was seen only once. The chain carries TRBV7-8 and TRBJ1-1; tentative D call: TRBD1 (5 bases). The V gene's germline CDR1 is SGHVS and CDR2 FQNEAQ. V lost 5 bases and J lost 0, with 10 bases in between. The CDR3 loop spans 14 amino acids. CDR3 DNA: TGTGCCAGCAGCGACGACAGAGTGAACACTGAAGCTTTCTTT. Residues: CASSDDRVNTEAFF.

The chain combines TRBV5-4 with TRBJ1-5; 8 bases line up with TRBD1. The CDR3 has 16 residues. V was pared by 2 bases and J by 7 bases, with 11 bases of the junction left unmatched. Germline assignment: CDR1 SGHNT and CDR2 YYREEE (reference sequence). CDR3 residues: CASSFRGGQGDQPQHF. The CDR3 DNA follows: TGTGCCAGCAGCTTCCGGGGAGGACAGGGCGACCAGCCCCAGCATTTT.